These 21 T cell receptor beta chains were all obtained from the same sample, sequenced in a study of cytomegalovirus exposure and HLA in healthy donors (dated by TCRdb to 2015 to 2018). The library was prepared using the immunoSEQ multiplex PCR assay. For the multiplex PCR, a mixture combining 60 forward primers for TCR Vbeta segments and 13 reverse primers for TCR Jbeta segments was used. What TCRdb holds here is the immuneACCESS table cut down to in-frame rearrangements. Part of the clones is not present; checked against another copy, under half of the missing clones reflect an unresolved V gene, and the others are unexplained. In this sample the table shows some 150,000 clones, approximately 80% of which occur a single time. The top ten clones comprise 1.5% of the sample. Sequencing was performed on PBMCs. The receptor source for this set is a woman aged 18-29 years in good health and CMV-seronegative.

The chain joins TRBV7-9 to TRBJ2-3, with D unclear. V lost 1 base to trimming and J lost 7 bases, with 12 bases between them. Germline values: CDR1 SEHNR, CDR2 FQNEAQ (reference sequence). The CDR3 is 14 amino acids. The CDR3 DNA follows: TGTGCCAGCAGCTTAGTTACAGAACTTAATACGCAGTATTTT. Amino acids: CASSLVTELNTQYF.

The chain recombines TRBV5-5 with TRBJ2-2; 7 bases are shared with TRBD2. Germline CDR1 and CDR2: SGHKS and YYEKEE (reference sequence). V was clipped by 1 base and J by 4 bases; unmatched bases: 4. This CDR3 has 15 amino acids. The CDR3 reads CASSLREVTTGELFF. DNA for the CDR3: TGTGCCAGCAGCTTGCGGGAGGTGACCACCGGGGAGCTGTTTTTT.

In its sample, this clone was seen once. This CDR3 is CASSQAQVNTEAFF. DNA of the CDR3: TGCGCCAGCAGCCAGGCACAGGTGAACACTGAAGCTTTCTTT. The chain uses TRBV4-1 and TRBJ1-1, with D possibly being TRBD1 (5 bases). The CDR3 sequence is 14 residues long. Looked up from germline, CDR1 is MGHRA and CDR2 is YSYEKL. V dropped 3 bases and J dropped 0 bases, with 8 bases sitting between them.

The V gene is TRBV6-5, the J gene TRBJ1-6; no clear D gene. V shed 1 base and J shed 7 bases, with 5 bases lying between them. The CDR3 covers 13 residues. Germline V gene sequence: CDR1 MNHEY, CDR2 SVGAGI. The CDR3 bases are TGTGCCAGCAGTTACTATCAGAATTCACCCCTCCACTTT. This encodes CASSYYQNSPLHF.

This clone was counted only a few times. The chain uses TRBV19 and TRBJ1-4; 10 bases fit TRBD1. Germline lookup yields CDR1 LNHDA and CDR2 SQIVND (reference sequence). J was trimmed by 4 bases and V by 7 bases; bases with no gene match: 6. This CDR3 contains 15 residues. The DNA of the CDR3 is TGTGCCAGTAAGGACAGGGGGGCCGGTAATGAAAAACTGTTTTTT. Translation: CASKDRGAGNEKLFF.

The rearrangement joins TRBV6-4 to TRBJ2-5; 11 positions match TRBD1. CDR1 and CDR2 (germline): MRHNA, SNTAGT. This CDR3 is 15 amino acids long. With V trimmed by 6 bases and J by 5 bases, 8 bases remained unmatched. CDR3 coding DNA: TGTGCCAGCAGAACAGGACAGGGGGCTCCTGAGACCCAGTACTTC. Residues: CASRTGQGAPETQYF.

The DNA for the CDR3 is TGTGCCAGCAGTTTTAGCCGCGGGGGGCCTGAAGCTTTCTTT. Amino acids: CASSFSRGGPEAFF. The chain carries TRBV27 and TRBJ1-1, with D tentatively TRBD1 (6 bases). The germline V and J ends were trimmed by 3 bases and 6 bases, with 14 bases remaining between them. CDR1 MNHEY and CDR2 SMNVEV come from the germline V gene (reference sequence). This CDR3 spans 14 amino acids.

This sequence joins TRBV2 and TRBJ1-2; 9 bases agree with TRBD1. Germline loops: CDR1 SNHLY, CDR2 FYNNEI. This CDR3 region has 16 residues. With V trimmed by 3 bases and J by 8 bases, 13 bases remained unmatched. This chain's CDR3 is CASSDTYGTGLTGYTF. In nucleotides, the CDR3 is TGTGCCAGCAGTGACACATACGGGACAGGGCTGACGGGCTACACCTTC.

The rearrangement joins TRBV30 to TRBJ1-1, with a possible D match to TRBD1 (6 bases). V lost 0 bases and J lost 9, with 14 bases in between. Germline V gene data show CDR1 as GTSNPN and CDR2 as SVGIG (reference sequence). The CDR3 spans 13 residues. The CDR3 is CAWSVLGGQKAFF. Here the CDR3 DNA reads TGTGCCTGGAGTGTACTCGGGGGGCAGAAAGCTTTCTTT.

The CDR3 spells CASSHPEDLRGGFDNEQFF. For the CDR3, the DNA is TGCGCCAGCAGCCACCCCGAAGATCTTCGCGGGGGGTTCGACAATGAGCAGTTCTTC. The V call is TRBV4-1, the J call TRBJ2-1; 8 bases are a match to TRBD2. Trimming removed 3 bases from V and 5 bases from J; junction bases left unmatched: 18. CDR1 is MGHRA and CDR2 is YSYEKL in the germline V gene. The CDR3 extends over 19 amino acids.

The rearrangement joins TRBV25-1 to TRBJ1-1; D is ambiguous. Germline CDR1 reads MGHDK; CDR2 reads SYGVNS. The ends were cut back, 6 bases at V and 5 bases at J, with 13 bases in the middle. The CDR3 has 13 amino acids. The CDR3 nucleotides are TGTGCCAGCAGGGGATCGGGGAGGACTGAAGCTTTCTTT. Its protein product is CASRGSGRTEAFF.

The chain recombines TRBV7-2 with TRBJ1-5; TRBD1 agrees at 8 bases. Germline V gene data show CDR1 as SGHTA and CDR2 as FQGNSA. The CDR3 runs to 14 residues. V shed 1 base, J shed 9 bases, and the junction held 5 bases outside the gene matches. CDR3 DNA: TGTGCCAGCAGCTTAGATCAGGGGGCAAGGCCCCAGCATTTT. Translated: CASSLDQGARPQHF.

The chain uses TRBV6-6 and TRBJ2-2; 9 nucleotides match TRBD2. The germline gives CDR1 MNHNY, CDR2 SVGAGI (reference sequence). The CDR3 loop spans 15 amino acids. Trimming at V came to 7 bases and at J to 3 bases, leaving 6 bases not matched to a gene. CDR3 nucleotides: TGTGCCAGCAACATAGCGGGGGAAGACACCGGGGAGCTGTTTTTT. It yields the protein CASNIAGEDTGELFF.

The chain carries TRBV30 and TRBJ2-1, with 8 bases identical to TRBD2. The V and J ends lost 1 base and 7 bases, in that order; junction bases with no gene match: 15. The CDR3 has 17 residues. Per the germline V gene, CDR1 is GTSNPN and CDR2 is SVGIG (reference sequence). As DNA, the CDR3 is TGTGCCTGGAGTGGTCGTCCCGGGACTAGACTTCCAAATGAGCAGTTCTTC. Translating gives CAWSGRPGTRLPNEQFF. Using reference TRBV30 and TRBJ2-1 for the parts outside the CDR3, the full variable domain is SQTIHQWPATLVQPVGSPLSLECTVEGTSNPNLYWYRQAAGRGLQLLFYSVGIGQISSEVPQNLSASRPQDRQFILSSKKLLLSDSGFYLCAWSGRPGTRLPNEQFFGPGTRLTVL.

This chain links TRBV2 with TRBJ1-1; no clear D gene. Per the germline V gene, CDR1 is SNHLY and CDR2 is FYNNEI. This CDR3 has 16 amino acids. V gave up 1 base and J gave up 4 bases, with 16 bases separating them. The CDR3 region is CASSEVGKGRGTEAFF. CDR3 in DNA: TGTGCCAGCAGTGAAGTAGGTAAAGGTCGGGGCACTGAAGCTTTCTTT.

The chain recombines TRBV27 with TRBJ2-7; maybe TRBD1 (6 bases). The CDR3 has 12 amino acids. Trimming cost V 3 bases and J 7 bases, with 10 bases left between them. Germline CDR1 MNHEY, CDR2 SMNVEV (reference sequence). CDR3 in amino acids: CASSLRRGEQYF. CDR3 nucleotide sequence: TGTGCCAGCAGTTTGCGAAGGGGGGAGCAGTACTTC.

V gene TRBV28 combines with J gene TRBJ1-1; 8 positions match TRBD1. The CDR3 is 14 amino acids. V was pared by 6 bases and J by 1 base, with 4 bases of the junction left unmatched. Germline V CDR1 and CDR2: MDHEN, SYDVKM. The CDR3 DNA reads TGTGCCAGCAGCCCCGGGACAGGGAACACTGAAGCTTTCTTT. This gives the protein CASSPGTGNTEAFF. The full variable domain, rest sourced from reference TRBV28 and TRBJ1-1, is DVKVTQSSRYLVKRTGEKVFLECVQDMDHENMFWYRQDPGLGLRLIYFSYDVKMKEKGDIPEGYSVSREKKERFSLILESASTNQTSMYLCASSPGTGNTEAFFGQGTRLTVV.

This clone was observed once. The chain is built from TRBV18 and TRBJ2-3; a weak D match, TRBD2 (7 bases). Germline CDR1 reads KGHSH; CDR2 reads LQKENI. The CDR3 runs 15 residues. Trimming removed 3 bases at V and 2 bases at J, with 12 bases between. The CDR3 sequence: CASSPRGPLTDTQYF. The CDR3 DNA reads as TGTGCCAGCTCACCGCGGGGGCCACTCACAGATACGCAGTATTTT.

V and J are TRBV6-6 and TRBJ2-7; 9 nucleotides match TRBD1. Germline loops: CDR1 MNHNY, CDR2 SVGAGI (reference sequence). The length of the CDR3 is 14 residues. After removal of 6 bases from V and 4 bases from J, the junction contained 7 bases not matched to a gene. CDR3 nucleotide sequence: TGTGCCAGCAGGGGGGGACAGGGTAGTTACGAGCAGTACTTC. Amino acids: CASRGGQGSYEQYF.

The J gene is TRBJ2-1, the V gene TRBV5-4; 13 nucleotides align to TRBD2. With 3 bases clipped from V and 8 bases from J, the junction kept 11 bases outside the gene matches. The CDR3 sequence is 17 residues long. From germline, CDR1 is SGHNT and CDR2 YYREEE (reference sequence). The CDR3: CASSSRTSGGLGHEQFF. CDR3 bases: TGTGCCAGCAGCTCACGGACTAGCGGGGGACTAGGGCATGAGCAGTTCTTC.

In this sample, this clone turned up once. V gene TRBV19 combines with J gene TRBJ2-2, with TRBD1 matching over 10 bases. V lost 2 bases and J lost 1; bases outside the gene matches: 4. This CDR3 contains 17 residues. The V gene's germline CDR1 is LNHDA and CDR2 SQIVND (reference sequence). The CDR3 nucleotides read TGTGCCAGTAGTATACTTGGGACAGGGGAGAACACCGGGGAGCTGTTTTTT. Its protein is CASSILGTGENTGELFF.